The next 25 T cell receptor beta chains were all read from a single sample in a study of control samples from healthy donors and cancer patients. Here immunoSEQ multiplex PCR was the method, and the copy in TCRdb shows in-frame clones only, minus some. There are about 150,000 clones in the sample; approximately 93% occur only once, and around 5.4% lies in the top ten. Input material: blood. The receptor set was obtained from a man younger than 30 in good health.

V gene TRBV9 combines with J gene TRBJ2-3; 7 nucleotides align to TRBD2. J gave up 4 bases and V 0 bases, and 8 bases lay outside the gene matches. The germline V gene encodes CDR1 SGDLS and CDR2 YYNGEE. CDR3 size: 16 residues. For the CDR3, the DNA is TGTGCCAGCAGCGTAGTCGCGGGAGCTGGCGCAGATACGCAGTATTTT. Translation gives CASSVVAGAGADTQYF.

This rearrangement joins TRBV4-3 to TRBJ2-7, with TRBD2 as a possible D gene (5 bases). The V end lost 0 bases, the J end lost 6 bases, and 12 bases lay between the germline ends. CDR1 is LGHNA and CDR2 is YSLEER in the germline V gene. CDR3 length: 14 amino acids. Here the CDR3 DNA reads TGCGCCAGCAGCCAAGATTTGGCCGCGGGCGAGCAGTACTTC. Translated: CASSQDLAAGEQYF.

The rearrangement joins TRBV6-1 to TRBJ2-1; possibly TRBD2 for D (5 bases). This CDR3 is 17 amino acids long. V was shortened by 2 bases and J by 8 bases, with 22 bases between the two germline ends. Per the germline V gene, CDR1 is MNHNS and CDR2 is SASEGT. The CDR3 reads CASSERSGAVAQDEQFF. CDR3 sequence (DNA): TGTGCCAGCAGTGAAAGATCCGGAGCGGTGGCCCAGGATGAGCAGTTCTTC.

The CDR3: CASSLGPSTYSNQPQHF. The CDR3 coding sequence is TGTGCCAGCAGCCTAGGACCGTCGACCTATAGCAATCAGCCCCAGCATTTT. The V and J genes are TRBV11-2 and TRBJ1-5, with D unresolved. The V end lost 5 bases, the J end lost 0 bases, and 17 bases lay between the germline ends. The CDR3 consists of 17 residues. CDR1 is SGHAT, CDR2 FQNNGV, per germline.

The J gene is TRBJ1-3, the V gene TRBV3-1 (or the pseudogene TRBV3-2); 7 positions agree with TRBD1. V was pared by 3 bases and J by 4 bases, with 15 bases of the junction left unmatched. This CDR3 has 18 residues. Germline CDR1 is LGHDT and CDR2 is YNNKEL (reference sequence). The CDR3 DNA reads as TGTGCCAGCAGCCAGGGGCTTAAGTATCCGGGACAGGGAAACACCATATATTTT. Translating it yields CASSQGLKYPGQGNTIYF.

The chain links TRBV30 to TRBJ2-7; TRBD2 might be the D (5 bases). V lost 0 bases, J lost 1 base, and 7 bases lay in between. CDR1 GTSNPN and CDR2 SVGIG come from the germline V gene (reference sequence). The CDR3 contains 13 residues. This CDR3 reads CAWSVGRSYEQYF. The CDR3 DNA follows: TGTGCCTGGAGTGTAGGGAGATCCTACGAGCAGTACTTC.

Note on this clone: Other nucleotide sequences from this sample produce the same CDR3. This CDR3 is CASSLEAGNQPQHF. The CDR3, as DNA: TGTGCCAGCAGCTTAGAGGCAGGGAATCAGCCCCAGCATTTT. The chain uses TRBV7-9 and TRBJ1-5, with D tentatively TRBD1 (5 bases). CDR3 size: 14 residues. Per the germline V gene, CDR1 is SEHNR and CDR2 is FQNEAQ (reference sequence). The V end was cut by 1 base, the J end by 4 bases, with 8 bases between.

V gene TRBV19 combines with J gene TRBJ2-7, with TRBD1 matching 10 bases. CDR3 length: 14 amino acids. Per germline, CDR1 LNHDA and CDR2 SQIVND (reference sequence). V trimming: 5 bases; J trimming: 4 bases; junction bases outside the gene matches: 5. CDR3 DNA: TGTGCCAGTAGTGTGGGACAGGGGAGTTACGAGCAGTACTTC. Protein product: CASSVGQGSYEQYF.

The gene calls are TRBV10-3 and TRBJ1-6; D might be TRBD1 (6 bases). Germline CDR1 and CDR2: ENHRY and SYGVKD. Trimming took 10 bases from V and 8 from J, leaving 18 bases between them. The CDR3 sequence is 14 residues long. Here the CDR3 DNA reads TGTGCCACCGGAACAGGGAAGGAGCATTCACCCCTCCACTTT. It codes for CATGTGKEHSPLHF.

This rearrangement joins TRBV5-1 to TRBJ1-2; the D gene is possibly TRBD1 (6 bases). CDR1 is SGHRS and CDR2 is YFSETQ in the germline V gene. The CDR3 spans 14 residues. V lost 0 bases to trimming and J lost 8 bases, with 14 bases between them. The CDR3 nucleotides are TGCGCCAGCAGCTTGGAATGGGGGGCTGAAGGCTACACCTTC. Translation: CASSLEWGAEGYTF.

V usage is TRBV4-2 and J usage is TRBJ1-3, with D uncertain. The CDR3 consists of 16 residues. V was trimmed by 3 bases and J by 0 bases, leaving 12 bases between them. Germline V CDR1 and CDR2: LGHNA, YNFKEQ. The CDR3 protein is CASSQGDVNSGNTIYF. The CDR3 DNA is TGTGCCAGCAGCCAGGGAGACGTAAACTCTGGAAACACCATATATTTT.

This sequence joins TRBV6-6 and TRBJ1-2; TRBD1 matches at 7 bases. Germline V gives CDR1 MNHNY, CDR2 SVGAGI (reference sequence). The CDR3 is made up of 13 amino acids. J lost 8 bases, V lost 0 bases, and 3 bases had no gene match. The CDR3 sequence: CASSYSGTAGYTF. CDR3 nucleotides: TGTGCCAGCAGTTACTCTGGGACAGCAGGCTACACCTTC.

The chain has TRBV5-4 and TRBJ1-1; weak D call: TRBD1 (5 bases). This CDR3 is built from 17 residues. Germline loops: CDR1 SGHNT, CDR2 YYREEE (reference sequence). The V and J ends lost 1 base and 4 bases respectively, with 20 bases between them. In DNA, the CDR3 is TGTGCCAGCAGCTTGACCATAACCGGCTTGGGACCCACTGAAGCTTTCTTT. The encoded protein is CASSLTITGLGPTEAFF.

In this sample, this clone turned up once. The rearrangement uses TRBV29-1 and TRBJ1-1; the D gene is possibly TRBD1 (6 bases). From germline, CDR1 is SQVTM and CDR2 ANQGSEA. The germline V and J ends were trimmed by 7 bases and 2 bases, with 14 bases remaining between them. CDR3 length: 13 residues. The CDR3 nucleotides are TGCAGCGCACGCCGGGACACCAACACTGAAGCTTTCTTT. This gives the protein CSARRDTNTEAFF.

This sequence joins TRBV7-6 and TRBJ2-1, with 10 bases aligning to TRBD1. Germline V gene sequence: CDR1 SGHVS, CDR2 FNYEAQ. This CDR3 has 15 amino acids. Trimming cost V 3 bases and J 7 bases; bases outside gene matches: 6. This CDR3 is CASSFVPGQGNEQFF. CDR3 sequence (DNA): TGTGCCAGCAGCTTCGTCCCGGGACAGGGGAATGAGCAGTTCTTC.

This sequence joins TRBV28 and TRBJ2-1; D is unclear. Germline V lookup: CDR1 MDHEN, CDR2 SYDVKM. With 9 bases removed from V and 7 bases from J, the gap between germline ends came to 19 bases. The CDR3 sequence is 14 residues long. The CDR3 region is CASTGLNLGNEQFF. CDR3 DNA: TGTGCCAGTACTGGGCTCAACCTAGGGAATGAGCAGTTCTTC.

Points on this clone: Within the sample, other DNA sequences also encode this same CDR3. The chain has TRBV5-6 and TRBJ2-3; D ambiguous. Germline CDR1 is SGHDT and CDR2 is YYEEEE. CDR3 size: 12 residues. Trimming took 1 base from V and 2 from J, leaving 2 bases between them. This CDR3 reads CASSLYTDTQYF. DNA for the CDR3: TGTGCCAGCAGCTTGTACACAGATACGCAGTATTTT.

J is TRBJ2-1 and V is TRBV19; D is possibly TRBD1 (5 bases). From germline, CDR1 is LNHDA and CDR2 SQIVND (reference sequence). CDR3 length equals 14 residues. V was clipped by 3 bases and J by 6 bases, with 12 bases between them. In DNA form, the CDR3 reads TGTGCCAGTAGTATGACCAGTACAGGCAATGAGCAGTTCTTC. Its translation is CASSMTSTGNEQFF.

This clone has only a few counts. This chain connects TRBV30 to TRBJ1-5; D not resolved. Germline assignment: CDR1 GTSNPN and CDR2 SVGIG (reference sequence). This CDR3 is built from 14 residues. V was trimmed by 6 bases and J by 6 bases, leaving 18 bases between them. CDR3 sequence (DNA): TGTGCCTGTTCGACCGCGCTGGGTGGTCAGCCCCAGCATTTT. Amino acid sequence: CACSTALGGQPQHF.

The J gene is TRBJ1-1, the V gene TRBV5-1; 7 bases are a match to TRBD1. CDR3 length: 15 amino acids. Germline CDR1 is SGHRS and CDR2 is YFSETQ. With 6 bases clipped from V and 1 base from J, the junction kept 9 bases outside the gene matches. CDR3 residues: CASTSGGGKNTEAFF. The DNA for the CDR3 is TGCGCCAGCACCTCAGGGGGAGGGAAGAACACTGAAGCTTTCTTT.

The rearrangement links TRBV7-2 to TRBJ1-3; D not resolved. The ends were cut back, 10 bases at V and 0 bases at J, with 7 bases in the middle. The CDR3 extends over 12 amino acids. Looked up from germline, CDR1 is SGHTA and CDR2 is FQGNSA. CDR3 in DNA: TGTGCCATCCGGACCTCTGGAAACACCATATATTTT. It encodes CAIRTSGNTIYF.

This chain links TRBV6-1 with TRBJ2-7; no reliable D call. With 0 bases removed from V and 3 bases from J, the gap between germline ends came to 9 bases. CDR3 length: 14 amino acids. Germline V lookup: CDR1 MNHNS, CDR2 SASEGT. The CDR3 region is CASSEAGTLYEQYF. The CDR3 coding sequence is TGTGCCAGCAGTGAAGCGGGAACCCTCTACGAGCAGTACTTC.

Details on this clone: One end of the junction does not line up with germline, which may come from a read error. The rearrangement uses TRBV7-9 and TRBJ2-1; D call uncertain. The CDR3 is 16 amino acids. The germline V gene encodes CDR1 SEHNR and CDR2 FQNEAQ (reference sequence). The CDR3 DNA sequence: TGTGCCAGCAGTTTAGTAGGACCCAGCGAAGCAAATGAGCAGTTCTTC. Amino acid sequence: CASSLVGPSEANEQFF.

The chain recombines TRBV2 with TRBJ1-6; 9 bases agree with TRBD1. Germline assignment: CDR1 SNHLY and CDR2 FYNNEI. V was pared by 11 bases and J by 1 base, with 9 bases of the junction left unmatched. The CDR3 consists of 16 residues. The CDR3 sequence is CASQGAKGSYNSPLHF. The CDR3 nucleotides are TGTGCCTCACAGGGGGCGAAGGGGTCCTATAATTCACCCCTCCACTTT. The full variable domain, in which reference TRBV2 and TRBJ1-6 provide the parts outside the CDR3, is EPEVTQTPSHQVTQMGQEVILRCVPISNHLYFYWYRQILGQKVEFLVSFYNNEISEKSEIFDDQFSVERPDGSNFTLKIRSTKLEDSAMYFCASQGAKGSYNSPLHFGNGTRLTVT.

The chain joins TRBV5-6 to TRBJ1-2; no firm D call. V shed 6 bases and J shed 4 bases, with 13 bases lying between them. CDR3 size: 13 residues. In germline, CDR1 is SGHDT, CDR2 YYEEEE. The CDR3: CASTLDRAYGYTF. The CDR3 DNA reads TGTGCCAGCACCCTCGACCGGGCCTATGGCTACACCTTC.